The 3 T cell receptor beta chains below were found in one sample sequenced in a study of cytomegalovirus exposure and HLA in healthy donors (dated by TCRdb to about 2017). Libraries were built with the immunoSEQ multiplex PCR assay. The multiplex PCR relied on a mix of 60 forward primers for TCR Vbeta segments and 13 reverse primers for TCR Jbeta segments. This immuneACCESS table, as held by TCRdb, lists in-frame sequences with V and J called but not all clones. Of the missing ones, under half trace to an unresolved V gene in checked studies; the others have no known cause. The sample data list some 200,000 clones, and roughly a tenth of these were observed just once. Over 1% of the sample rests with the top ten. The sample taken for sequencing was PBMCs. All receptors come from a woman aged 25 to 39 in good health and CMV-seropositive.

This chain joins TRBV2 and TRBJ2-3, with 8 bases aligning to TRBD2. Trimming at V came to 4 bases and at J to 2 bases, leaving 8 bases not matched to a gene. The CDR3 has 16 amino acids. CDR1 and CDR2 (germline): SNHLY, FYNNEI. The CDR3 nucleotides are TGTGCCAGCAGTGGATACAGCGGGAGTGTCACAGATACGCAGTATTTT. Translating it yields CASSGYSGSVTDTQYF.

The chain combines TRBV30 with TRBJ1-2, with a possible D match to TRBD1 (6 bases). V dropped 0 bases and J dropped 6 bases, with 8 bases sitting between them. Germline values: CDR1 GTSNPN, CDR2 SVGIG (reference sequence). The CDR3 covers 12 residues. The CDR3 sequence is CAWSVQGHGYTF. The CDR3 DNA reads as TGTGCCTGGAGTGTACAGGGACATGGCTACACCTTC.

This chain uses TRBV21-1 with TRBJ1-4; the DNA was not used to check the table's D call, TRBD1. TRBV21-1 is assigned pseudogene status. The CDR3 loop spans 20 amino acids. CDR3 sequence: CASSKVRDSPLGATNEKLFF. CDR3 coding DNA: TGTGCCAGCAGCAAAGTCAGGGACAGTCCTCTAGGAGCAACTAATGAAAAACTGTTTTTT.